Shown below are 7 T cell receptor beta chains from a single sample sequenced in a study of blood T cell repertoires in COVID-19 (dated by TCRdb to between 2020 and 2021). Library prep was done by the immunoSEQ multiplex PCR assay. In its TCRdb copy, this immuneACCESS table keeps in-frame sequences only and misses some clones. Where compared with another copy, unresolved V genes explain less than half of these, and the others have no known cause. The sample yields some 190,000 clones; around 80% were counted once. 13% to 15% of the sample belongs to the ten largest clones. Input material: PBMCs or T cells enriched from blood (not recorded which). These receptor sequences come from a man aged 55 to 70 who had been exposed to COVID-19.

The rearrangement links TRBV28 to TRBJ1-5; D ambiguous. The CDR3 runs to 15 residues. Looked up from germline, CDR1 is MDHEN and CDR2 is SYDVKM. The V gene lost 2 bases and the J gene lost 8 bases, with 16 bases spanning the gap. CDR3 DNA: TGTGCCAGCAGTTTACTGGCGCAACAGACAAAGCCCCAGCATTTT. This translates into CASSLLAQQTKPQHF.

This clone occurred once. The same CDR3 can be traced to other DNA sequences in this sample. The rearrangement links TRBV28 to TRBJ1-2; possible D gene TRBD1, 6 bases. Germline CDR1 and CDR2: MDHEN and SYDVKM. The CDR3 runs to 13 residues. V lost 3 bases and J lost 5, with 10 bases in between. CDR3 residues: CASSLGGTYGYTF. The CDR3 coding sequence is TGTGCCAGCAGTTTGGGGGGGACATATGGCTACACCTTC.

The chain has TRBV21-1 and TRBJ2-1; TRBD2 is taken as the D call from the table, unchecked against the DNA. TRBV21-1 is described as a pseudogene. CDR3 length: 17 amino acids. CDR3 DNA sequence: TGTGCCAGCAGCAAAGCGATAAGCGGGAGGGCCTACAATGAGCAGTTCTTC. Translation: CASSKAISGRAYNEQFF.

This clone was recorded once. The V gene is TRBV9, the J gene TRBJ2-7; 10 nucleotides align to TRBD2. Unmatched junction bases numbered 8, after V lost 5 bases and J lost 3 bases. The germline V gene encodes CDR1 SGDLS and CDR2 YYNGEE. This CDR3 has 15 amino acids. As DNA, the CDR3 is TGTGCCAGCAGTACCGGGGCTAGCGGGAGCTACGAGCAGTACTTC. This encodes CASSTGASGSYEQYF.

The rearrangement links TRBV29-1 to TRBJ2-7; TRBD1 might be the D (5 bases). CDR3 length: 13 amino acids. V was cut by 2 bases and J by 3 bases, with 11 bases left in between. The germline CDR1 and CDR2 sequences are SQVTM and ANQGSEA. The CDR3 nucleotides read TGCAGCGTTGAAATGCAGGGTGGCTACGAGCAGTACTTC. As protein: CSVEMQGGYEQYF.

The chain is built from TRBV19 and TRBJ2-5; D not certain. Looked up from germline, CDR1 is LNHDA and CDR2 is SQIVND (reference sequence). The CDR3 is made up of 13 amino acids. The V end lost 9 bases, the J end lost 7 bases, and 18 bases lay between the germline ends. CDR3 coding DNA: TGTGCCAGCTCGTCACTCTTCCGCGGGACCCAGTACTTC. Translating it yields CASSSLFRGTQYF.

The V gene is TRBV28, the J gene TRBJ2-7; 14 bases match TRBD2. Germline CDR1 is MDHEN and CDR2 is SYDVKM. Losses at the gene ends were 5 bases for V and 4 bases for J; bases not matched to a gene: 4. The CDR3 covers 15 residues. CDR3 DNA: TGTGCCAGCAGTCCCCGGACTAGCGGGAGGTACGAGCAGTACTTC. Translated, it gives CASSPRTSGRYEQYF.